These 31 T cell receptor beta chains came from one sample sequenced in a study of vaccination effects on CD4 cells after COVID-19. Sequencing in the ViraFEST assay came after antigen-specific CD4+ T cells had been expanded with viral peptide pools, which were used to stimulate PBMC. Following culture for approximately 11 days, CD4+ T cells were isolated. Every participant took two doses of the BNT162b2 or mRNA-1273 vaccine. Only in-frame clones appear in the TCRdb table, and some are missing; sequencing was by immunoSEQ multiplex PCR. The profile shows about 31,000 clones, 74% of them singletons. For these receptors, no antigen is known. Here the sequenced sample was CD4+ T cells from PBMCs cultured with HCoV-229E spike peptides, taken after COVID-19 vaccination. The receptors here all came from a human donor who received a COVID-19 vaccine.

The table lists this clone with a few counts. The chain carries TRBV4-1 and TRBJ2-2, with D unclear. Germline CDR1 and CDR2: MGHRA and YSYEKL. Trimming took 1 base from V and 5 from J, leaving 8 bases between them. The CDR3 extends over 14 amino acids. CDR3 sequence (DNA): TGCGCCAGCAGCCAAGTACCAGCAACCGGGGAGCTGTTTTTT. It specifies CASSQVPATGELFF.

The CDR3 region is CASSLTPRGRVRGNQPQHF. Written as DNA, the CDR3 is TGTGCCAGCAGCTTAACCCCCCGAGGTAGGGTTAGAGGCAATCAGCCCCAGCATTTT. The genes are TRBV11-3 and TRBJ1-5; D gene uncertain. CDR1 is SGHNT, CDR2 YENEEA, per germline. Trimming stripped 2 bases from V and 2 bases from J, with 22 bases between. The CDR3 runs to 19 residues. Together with reference TRBV11-3 and TRBJ1-5, the CDR3 gives the full variable domain: EAGVVQSPRYKIIEKKQPVAFWCNPISGHNTLYWYLQNLGQGPELLIRYENEEAVDDSQLPKDRFSAERLKGVDSTLKIQPAELGDSAVYLCASSLTPRGRVRGNQPQHFGDGTRLSIL.

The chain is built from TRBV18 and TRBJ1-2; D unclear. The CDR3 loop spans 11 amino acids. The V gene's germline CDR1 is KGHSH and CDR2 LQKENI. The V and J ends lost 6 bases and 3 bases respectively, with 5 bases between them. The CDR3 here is CASSGDYGYTF. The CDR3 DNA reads TGTGCCAGCTCGGGAGACTATGGCTACACCTTC.

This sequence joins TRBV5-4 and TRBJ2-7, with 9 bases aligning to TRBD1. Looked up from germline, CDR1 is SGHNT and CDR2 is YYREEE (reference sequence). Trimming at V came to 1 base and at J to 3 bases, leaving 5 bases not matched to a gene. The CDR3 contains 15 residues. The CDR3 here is CASSLSGQGLYEQYF. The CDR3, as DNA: TGTGCCAGCAGCTTGTCCGGACAGGGGCTCTACGAGCAGTACTTC.

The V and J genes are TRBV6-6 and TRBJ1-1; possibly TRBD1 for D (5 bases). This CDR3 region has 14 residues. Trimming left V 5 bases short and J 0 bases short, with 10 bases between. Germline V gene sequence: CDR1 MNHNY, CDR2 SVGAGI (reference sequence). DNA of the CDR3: TGTGCCAGCAGTCACGACAGACTGAACACTGAAGCTTTCTTT. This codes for CASSHDRLNTEAFF.

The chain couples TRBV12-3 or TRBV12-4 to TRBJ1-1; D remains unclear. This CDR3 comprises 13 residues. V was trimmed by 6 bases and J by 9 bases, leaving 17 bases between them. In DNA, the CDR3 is TGTGCCAGCAGGTCGGGATCGGCGGGTAAAGCTTTCTTT. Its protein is CASRSGSAGKAFF.

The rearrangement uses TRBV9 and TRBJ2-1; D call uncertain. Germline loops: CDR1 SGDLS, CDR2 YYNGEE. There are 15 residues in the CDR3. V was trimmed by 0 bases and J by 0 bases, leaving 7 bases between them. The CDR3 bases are TGTGCCAGCAGCGTAGTGGCAGACTCCTACAATGAGCAGTTCTTC. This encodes CASSVVADSYNEQFF.

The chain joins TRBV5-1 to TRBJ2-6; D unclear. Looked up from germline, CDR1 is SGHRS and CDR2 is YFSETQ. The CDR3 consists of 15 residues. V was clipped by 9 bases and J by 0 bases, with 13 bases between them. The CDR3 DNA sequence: TGCGCCACCTCCCCTCGGGTCTCTGGGGCCAACGTCCTGACTTTC. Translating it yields CATSPRVSGANVLTF.

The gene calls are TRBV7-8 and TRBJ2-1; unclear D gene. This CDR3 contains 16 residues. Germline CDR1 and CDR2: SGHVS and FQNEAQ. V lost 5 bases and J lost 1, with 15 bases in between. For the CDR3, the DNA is TGTGCCAGCAGCCCTATGCGCGGAATATCCTACAATGAGCAGTTCTTC. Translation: CASSPMRGISYNEQFF.

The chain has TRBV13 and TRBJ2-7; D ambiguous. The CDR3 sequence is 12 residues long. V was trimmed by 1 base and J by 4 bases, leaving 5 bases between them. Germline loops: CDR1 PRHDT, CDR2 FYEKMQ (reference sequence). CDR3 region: CASSLEQYEQYF. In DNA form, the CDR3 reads TGTGCCAGCAGCTTAGAGCAGTACGAGCAGTACTTC.

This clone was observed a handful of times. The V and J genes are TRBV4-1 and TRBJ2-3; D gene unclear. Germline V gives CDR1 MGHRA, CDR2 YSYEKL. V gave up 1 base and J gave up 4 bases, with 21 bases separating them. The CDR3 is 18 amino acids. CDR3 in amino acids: CASSQVLGSVVNADTQYF. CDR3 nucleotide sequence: TGCGCCAGCAGCCAAGTCTTGGGTTCGGTGGTCAACGCAGATACGCAGTATTTT.

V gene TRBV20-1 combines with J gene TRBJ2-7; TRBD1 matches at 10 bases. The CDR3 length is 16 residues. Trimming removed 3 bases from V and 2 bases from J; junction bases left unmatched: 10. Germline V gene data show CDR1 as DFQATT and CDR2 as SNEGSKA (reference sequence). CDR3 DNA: TGCAGTGCTAGTAGATTGGGACAGGGGTCTGCCTACGAGCAGTACTTC. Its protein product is CSASRLGQGSAYEQYF.

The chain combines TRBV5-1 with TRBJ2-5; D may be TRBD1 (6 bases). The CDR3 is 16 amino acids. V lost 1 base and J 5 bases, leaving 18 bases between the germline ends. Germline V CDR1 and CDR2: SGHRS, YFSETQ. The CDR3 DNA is TGCGCCAGCAGCTTGTCGGACAGTCAGGTCGGGGAGACCCAGTACTTC. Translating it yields CASSLSDSQVGETQYF.

As DNA, the CDR3 is TGTGCCAGCAGCCGTGGACAGGGGTGGACCGGGGAGCTGTTTTTT. This gives the protein CASSRGQGWTGELFF. This chain uses TRBV7-2 with TRBJ2-2; TRBD1 matches at 9 bases. CDR1 and CDR2 from the germline V gene are SGHTA and FQGNSA. V trimming: 5 bases; J trimming: 5 bases; junction bases outside the gene matches: 6. The CDR3 is made up of 15 amino acids.

The CDR3 sequence: CASSYAGTGNEKLFF. For the CDR3, the DNA is TGTGCCAGCAGTTACGCCGGGACAGGGAACGAAAAACTGTTTTTT. This chain connects TRBV6-5 to TRBJ1-4, with 9 positions matching TRBD1. Per germline, CDR1 MNHEY and CDR2 SVGAGI. V shed 2 bases and J 8 bases; nucleotides not matched to a gene: 6. This CDR3 spans 15 amino acids.

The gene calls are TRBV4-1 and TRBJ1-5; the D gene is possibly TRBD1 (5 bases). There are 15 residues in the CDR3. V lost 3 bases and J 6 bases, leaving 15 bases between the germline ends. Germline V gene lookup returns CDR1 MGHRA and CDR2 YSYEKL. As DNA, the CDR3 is TGCGCCAGCAGCCACTACGGGGACGAGTCTCAGCCCCAGCATTTT. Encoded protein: CASSHYGDESQPQHF.

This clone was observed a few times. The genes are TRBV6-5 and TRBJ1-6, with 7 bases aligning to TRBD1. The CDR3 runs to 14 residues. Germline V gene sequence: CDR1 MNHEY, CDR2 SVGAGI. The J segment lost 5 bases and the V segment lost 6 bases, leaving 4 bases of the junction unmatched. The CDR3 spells CASSSQGNNSPLHF. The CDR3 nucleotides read TGTGCCAGCAGCTCACAGGGGAATAATTCACCCCTCCACTTT.

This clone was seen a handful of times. The CDR3 is CSAAGSQETQYF. The CDR3 bases are TGCAGCGCCGCGGGGAGCCAAGAGACCCAGTACTTC. This chain joins TRBV29-1 and TRBJ2-5, with D perhaps matching TRBD2 (6 bases). Germline-derived CDR1 and CDR2 are SQVTM and ANQGSEA. Trimming stripped 7 bases from V and 1 base from J, with 10 bases between. The CDR3 is made up of 12 amino acids.

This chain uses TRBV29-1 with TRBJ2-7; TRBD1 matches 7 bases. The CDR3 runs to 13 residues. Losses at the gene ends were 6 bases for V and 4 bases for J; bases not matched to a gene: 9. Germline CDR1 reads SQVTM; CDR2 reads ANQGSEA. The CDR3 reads CSVGPGQNYEQYF. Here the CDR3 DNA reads TGCAGCGTGGGACCGGGACAGAATTACGAGCAGTACTTC.

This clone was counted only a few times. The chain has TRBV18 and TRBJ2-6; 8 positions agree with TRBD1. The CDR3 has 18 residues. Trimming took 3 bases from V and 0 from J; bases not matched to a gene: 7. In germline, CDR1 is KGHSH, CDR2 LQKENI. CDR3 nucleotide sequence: TGTGCCAGCTCACCGATCCGGACAGGGCCCTCTGGGGCCAACGTCCTGACTTTC. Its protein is CASSPIRTGPSGANVLTF.

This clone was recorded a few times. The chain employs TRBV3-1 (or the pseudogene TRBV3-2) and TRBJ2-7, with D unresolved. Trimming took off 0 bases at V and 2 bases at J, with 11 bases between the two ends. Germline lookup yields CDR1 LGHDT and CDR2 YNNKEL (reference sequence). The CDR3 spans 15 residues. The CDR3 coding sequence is TGTGCCAGCAGCCAAGAGTTGGGTTCCACCTACGAGCAGTACTTC. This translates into CASSQELGSTYEQYF.

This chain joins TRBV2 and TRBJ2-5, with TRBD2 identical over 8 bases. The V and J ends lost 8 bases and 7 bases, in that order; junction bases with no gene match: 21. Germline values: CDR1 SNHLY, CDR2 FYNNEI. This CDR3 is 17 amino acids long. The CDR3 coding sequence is TGTGCCAGCTCGGGAAAAACCGGGACTAGGGGGGGTGCGACCCAGTACTTC. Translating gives CASSGKTGTRGGATQYF.

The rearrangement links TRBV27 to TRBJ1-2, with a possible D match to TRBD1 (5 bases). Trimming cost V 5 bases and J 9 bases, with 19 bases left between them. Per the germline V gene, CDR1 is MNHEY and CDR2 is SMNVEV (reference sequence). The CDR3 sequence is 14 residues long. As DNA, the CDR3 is TGTGCCAGCAGTGATATTTTGGGGGGAAGTCGCTACACCTTC. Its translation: CASSDILGGSRYTF.

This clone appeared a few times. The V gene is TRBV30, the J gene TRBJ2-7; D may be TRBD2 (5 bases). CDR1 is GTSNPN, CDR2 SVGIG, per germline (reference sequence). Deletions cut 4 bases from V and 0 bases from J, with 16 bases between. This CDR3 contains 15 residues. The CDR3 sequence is CAWISLAGLSYEQYF. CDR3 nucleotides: TGTGCCTGGATTTCCCTGGCGGGCCTCTCCTACGAGCAGTACTTC.

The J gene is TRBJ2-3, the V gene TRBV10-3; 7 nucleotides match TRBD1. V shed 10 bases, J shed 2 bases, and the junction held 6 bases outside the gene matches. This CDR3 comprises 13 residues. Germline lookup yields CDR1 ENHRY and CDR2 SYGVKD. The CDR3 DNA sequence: TGTGCCAGCTCGGGACAGACCACAGATACGCAGTATTTT. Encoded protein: CASSGQTTDTQYF.

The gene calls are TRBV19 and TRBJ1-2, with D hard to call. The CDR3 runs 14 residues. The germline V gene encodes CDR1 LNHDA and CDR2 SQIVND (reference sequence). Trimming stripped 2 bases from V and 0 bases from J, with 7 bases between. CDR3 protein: CASSIQASNYGYTF. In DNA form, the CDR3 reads TGTGCCAGTAGTATACAGGCGTCTAACTATGGCTACACCTTC.

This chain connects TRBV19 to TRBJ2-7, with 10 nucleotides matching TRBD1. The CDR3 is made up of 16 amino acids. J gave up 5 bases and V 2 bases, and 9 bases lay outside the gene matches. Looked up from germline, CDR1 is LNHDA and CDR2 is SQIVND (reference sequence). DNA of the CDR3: TGTGCCAGTAGTATAATCGGGACAGGGGTGGTCCACGAGCAGTACTTC. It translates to CASSIIGTGVVHEQYF. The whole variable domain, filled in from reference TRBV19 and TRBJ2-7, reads DGGITQSPKYLFRKEGQNVTLSCEQNLNHDAMYWYRQDPGQGLRLIYYSQIVNDFQKGDIAEGYSVSREKKESFPLTVTSAQKNPTAFYLCASSIIGTGVVHEQYFGPGTRLTVT.

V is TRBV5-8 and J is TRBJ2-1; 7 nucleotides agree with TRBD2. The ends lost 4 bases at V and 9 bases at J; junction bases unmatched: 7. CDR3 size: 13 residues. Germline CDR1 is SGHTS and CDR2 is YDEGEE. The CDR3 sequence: CASSLGVAGEQFF. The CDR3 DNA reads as TGTGCCAGCAGCCTCGGAGTAGCGGGTGAGCAGTTCTTC.

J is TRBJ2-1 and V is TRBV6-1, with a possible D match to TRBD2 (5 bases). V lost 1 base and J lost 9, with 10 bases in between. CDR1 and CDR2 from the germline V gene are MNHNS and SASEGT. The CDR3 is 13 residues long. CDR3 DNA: TGTGCCAGCAGTGAAGGAATTAGCGTTGAGCAGTTCTTC. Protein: CASSEGISVEQFF.

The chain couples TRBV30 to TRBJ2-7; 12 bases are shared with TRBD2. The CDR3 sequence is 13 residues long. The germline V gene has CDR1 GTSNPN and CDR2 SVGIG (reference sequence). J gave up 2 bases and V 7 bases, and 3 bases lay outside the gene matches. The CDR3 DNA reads TGTGCCTCCCGACTAGCGGGAGCCTACGAGCAGTACTTC. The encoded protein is CASRLAGAYEQYF.

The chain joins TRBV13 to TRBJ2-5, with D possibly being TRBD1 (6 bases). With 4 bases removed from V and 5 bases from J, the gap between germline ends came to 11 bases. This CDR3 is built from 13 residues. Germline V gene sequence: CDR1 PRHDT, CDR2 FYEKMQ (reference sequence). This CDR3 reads CASSSRGIETQYF. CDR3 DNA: TGTGCCAGCAGCTCCAGGGGCATCGAGACCCAGTACTTC.